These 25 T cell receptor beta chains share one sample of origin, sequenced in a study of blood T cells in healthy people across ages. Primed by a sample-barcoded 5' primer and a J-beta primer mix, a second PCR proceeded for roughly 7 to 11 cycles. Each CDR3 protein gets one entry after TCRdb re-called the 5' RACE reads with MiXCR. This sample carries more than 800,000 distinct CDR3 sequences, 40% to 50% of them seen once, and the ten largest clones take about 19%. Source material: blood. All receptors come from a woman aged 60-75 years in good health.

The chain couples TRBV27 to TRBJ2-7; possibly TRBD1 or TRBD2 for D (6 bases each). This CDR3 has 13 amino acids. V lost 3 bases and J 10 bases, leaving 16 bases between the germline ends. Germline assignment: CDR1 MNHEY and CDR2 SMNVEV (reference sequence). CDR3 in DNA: TGTGCCAGCAGTTTCGAGGTGTGGGGGGCCCAGTACTTC. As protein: CASSFEVWGAQYF.

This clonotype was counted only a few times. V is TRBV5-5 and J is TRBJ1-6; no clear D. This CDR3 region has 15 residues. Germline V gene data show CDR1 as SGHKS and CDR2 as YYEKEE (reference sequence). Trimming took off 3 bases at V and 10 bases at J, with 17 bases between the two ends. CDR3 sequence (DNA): TGTGCCAGCAGCTATCGGACTGGGATGATCTCACCCCTCCACTTT. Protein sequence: CASSYRTGMISPLHF.

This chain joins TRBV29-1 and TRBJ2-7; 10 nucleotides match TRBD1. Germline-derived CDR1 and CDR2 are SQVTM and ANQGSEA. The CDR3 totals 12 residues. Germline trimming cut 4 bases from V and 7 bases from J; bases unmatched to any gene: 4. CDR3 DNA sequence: TGCAGCGTTGGACAGGGGGCGGATGAGCAGTACTTC. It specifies CSVGQGADEQYF.

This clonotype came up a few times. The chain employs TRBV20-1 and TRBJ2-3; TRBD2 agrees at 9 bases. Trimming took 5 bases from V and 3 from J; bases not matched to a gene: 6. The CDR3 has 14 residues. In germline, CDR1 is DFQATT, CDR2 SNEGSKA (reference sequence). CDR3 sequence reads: CSAVLAGETDTQYF. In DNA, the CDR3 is TGCAGTGCTGTACTAGCGGGTGAGACAGATACGCAGTATTTT.

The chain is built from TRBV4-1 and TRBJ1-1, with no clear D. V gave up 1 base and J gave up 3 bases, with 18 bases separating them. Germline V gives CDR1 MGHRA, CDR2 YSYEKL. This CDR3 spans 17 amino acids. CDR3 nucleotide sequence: TGCGCCAGCAGCCAAGTTCCTACACCGCGACTGTACACTGAAGCTTTCTTT. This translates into CASSQVPTPRLYTEAFF.

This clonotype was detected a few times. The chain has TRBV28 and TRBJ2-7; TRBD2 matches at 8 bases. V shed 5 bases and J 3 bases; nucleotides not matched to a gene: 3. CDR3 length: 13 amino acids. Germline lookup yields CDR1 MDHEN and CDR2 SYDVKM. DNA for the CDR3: TGTGCCAGCAGTACCGGGGGGGGCTACGAGCAGTACTTC. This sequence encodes CASSTGGGYEQYF.

The CDR3 nucleotides read TGTGCCAGCAGCGTAGAGACTAGCGACAACAATGAGCAGTTCTTC. Amino acid sequence: CASSVETSDNNEQFF. The rearrangement uses TRBV9 and TRBJ2-1, with 8 positions matching TRBD2. Germline values: CDR1 SGDLS, CDR2 YYNGEE. The CDR3 has 15 residues. Trimming at V came to 0 bases and at J to 5 bases, leaving 4 bases not matched to a gene.

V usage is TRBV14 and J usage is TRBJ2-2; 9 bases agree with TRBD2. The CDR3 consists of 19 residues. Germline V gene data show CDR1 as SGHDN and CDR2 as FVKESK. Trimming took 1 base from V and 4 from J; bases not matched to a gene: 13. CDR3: CASSQAPRGRGHLTGELFF. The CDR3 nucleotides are TGTGCCAGCAGCCAAGCCCCACGCGGGAGGGGACATCTCACCGGGGAGCTGTTTTTT.

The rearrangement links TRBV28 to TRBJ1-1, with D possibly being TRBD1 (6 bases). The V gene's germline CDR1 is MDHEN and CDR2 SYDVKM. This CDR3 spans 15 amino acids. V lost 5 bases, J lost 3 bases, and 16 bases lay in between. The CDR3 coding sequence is TGTGCCAGCAGTGGGGGGGGGCTTAAGGACACTGAAGCTTTCTTT. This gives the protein CASSGGGLKDTEAFF.

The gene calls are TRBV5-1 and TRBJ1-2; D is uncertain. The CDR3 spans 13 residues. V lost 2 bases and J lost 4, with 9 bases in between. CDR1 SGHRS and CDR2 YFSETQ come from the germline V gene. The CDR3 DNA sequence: TGCGCCAGCAGCTTTGGGGAGGGCTATGGCTACACCTTC. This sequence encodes CASSFGEGYGYTF. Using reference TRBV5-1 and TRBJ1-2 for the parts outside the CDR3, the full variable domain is KAGVTQTPRYLIKTRGQQVTLSCSPISGHRSVSWYQQTPGQGLQFLFEYFSETQRNKGNFPGRFSGRQFSNSRSEMNVSTLELGDSALYLCASSFGEGYGYTFGSGTRLTVV.

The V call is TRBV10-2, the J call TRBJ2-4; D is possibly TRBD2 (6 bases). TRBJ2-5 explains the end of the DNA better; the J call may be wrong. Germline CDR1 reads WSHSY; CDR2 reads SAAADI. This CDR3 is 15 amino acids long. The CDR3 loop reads CASSEIGSGKETQYF. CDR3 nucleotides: TGCGCCAGCAGTGAGATCGGGAGTGGGAAAGAGACCCAGTACTTC.

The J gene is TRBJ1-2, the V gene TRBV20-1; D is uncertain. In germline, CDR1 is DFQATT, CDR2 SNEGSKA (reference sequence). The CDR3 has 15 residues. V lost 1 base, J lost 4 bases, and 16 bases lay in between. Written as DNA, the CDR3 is TGCAGTGCTAGAGCGTCCGGGCGGCGGGTCTATGGCTACACCTTC. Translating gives CSARASGRRVYGYTF.

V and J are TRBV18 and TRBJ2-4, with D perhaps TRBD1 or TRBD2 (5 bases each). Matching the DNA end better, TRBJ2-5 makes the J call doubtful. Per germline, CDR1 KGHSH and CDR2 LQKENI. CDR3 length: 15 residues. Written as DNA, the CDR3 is TGTGCCAGCTCACCACTTCCGGGACACCAAGAGACCCAGTACTTC. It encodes CASSPLPGHQETQYF.

The CDR3 DNA reads TGTGCCAGCAGCCAAAATCGGGCAGGGGCCGAGACCCAGTACTTC. The encoded protein is CASSQNRAGAETQYF. The chain combines TRBV7-9 with TRBJ2-5; tentatively, D is TRBD1 (6 bases). V was shortened by 5 bases and J by 5 bases, with 18 bases between the two germline ends. Germline-derived CDR1 and CDR2 are SEHNR and FQNEAQ (reference sequence). The CDR3 spans 15 residues. The variable domain in full, completed from reference TRBV7-9 and TRBJ2-5, reads DTGVSQNPRHKITKRGQNVTFRCDPISEHNRLYWYRQTLGQGPEFLTYFQNEAQLEKSRLLSDRFSAERPKGSFSTLEIQRTEQGDSAMYLCASSQNRAGAETQYFGPGTRLLVL.

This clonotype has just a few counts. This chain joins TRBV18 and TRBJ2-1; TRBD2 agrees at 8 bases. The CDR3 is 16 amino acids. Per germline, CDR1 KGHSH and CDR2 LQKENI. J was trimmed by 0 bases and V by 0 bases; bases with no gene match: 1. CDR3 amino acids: CASSPPSGSSYNEQFF. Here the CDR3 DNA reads TGTGCCAGCTCACCACCCAGCGGGAGCTCCTACAATGAGCAGTTCTTC.

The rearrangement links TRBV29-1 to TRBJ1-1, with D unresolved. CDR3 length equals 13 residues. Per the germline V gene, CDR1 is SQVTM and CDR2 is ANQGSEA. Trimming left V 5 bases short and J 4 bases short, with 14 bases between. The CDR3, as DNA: TGCAGCGTTAATATAAAGGTTGGCACTGAAGCTTTCTTT. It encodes CSVNIKVGTEAFF.

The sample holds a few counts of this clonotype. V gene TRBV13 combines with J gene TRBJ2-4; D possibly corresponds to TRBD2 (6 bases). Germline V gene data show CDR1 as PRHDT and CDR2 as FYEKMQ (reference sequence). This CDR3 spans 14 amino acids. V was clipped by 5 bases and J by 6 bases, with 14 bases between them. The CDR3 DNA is TGTGCCAGCAGCCCAAGGGACTCCATAAACATTCAGTACTTC. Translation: CASSPRDSINIQYF.

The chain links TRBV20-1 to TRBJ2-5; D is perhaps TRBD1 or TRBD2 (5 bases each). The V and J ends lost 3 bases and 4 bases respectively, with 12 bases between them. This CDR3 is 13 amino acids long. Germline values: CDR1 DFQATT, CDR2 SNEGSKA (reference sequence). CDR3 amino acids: CSARFGGRETQYF. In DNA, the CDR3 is TGCAGTGCTAGGTTTGGGGGAAGAGAGACCCAGTACTTC.

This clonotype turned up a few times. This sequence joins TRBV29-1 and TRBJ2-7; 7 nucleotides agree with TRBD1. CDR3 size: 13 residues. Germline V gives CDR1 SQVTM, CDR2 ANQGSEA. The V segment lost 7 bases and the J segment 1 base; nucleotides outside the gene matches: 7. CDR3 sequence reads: CSAKTGESYEQYF. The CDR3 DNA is TGCAGCGCCAAAACAGGGGAATCCTACGAGCAGTACTTC.

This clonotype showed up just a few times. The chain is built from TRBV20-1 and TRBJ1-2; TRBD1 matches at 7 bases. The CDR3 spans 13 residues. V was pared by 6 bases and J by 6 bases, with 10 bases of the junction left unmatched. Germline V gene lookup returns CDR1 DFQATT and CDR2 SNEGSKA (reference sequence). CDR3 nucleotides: TGCAGTGCGCCCCTGACAGGGTTGGATGGCTACACCTTC. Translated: CSAPLTGLDGYTF.

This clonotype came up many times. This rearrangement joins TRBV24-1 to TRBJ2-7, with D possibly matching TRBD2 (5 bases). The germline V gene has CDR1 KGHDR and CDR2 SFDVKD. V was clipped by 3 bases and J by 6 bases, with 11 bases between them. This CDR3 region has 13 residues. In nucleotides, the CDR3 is TGTGCCACCAGTGATAGCGGTGGAACCGAGCAGTACTTC. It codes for CATSDSGGTEQYF.

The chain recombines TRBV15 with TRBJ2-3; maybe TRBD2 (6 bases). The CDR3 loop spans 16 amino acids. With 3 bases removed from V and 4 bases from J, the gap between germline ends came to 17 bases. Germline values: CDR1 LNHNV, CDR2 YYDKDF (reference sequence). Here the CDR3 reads CATSRGAGLWADTQYF. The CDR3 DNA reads TGTGCCACCAGCAGGGGAGCGGGTCTCTGGGCAGATACGCAGTATTTT.

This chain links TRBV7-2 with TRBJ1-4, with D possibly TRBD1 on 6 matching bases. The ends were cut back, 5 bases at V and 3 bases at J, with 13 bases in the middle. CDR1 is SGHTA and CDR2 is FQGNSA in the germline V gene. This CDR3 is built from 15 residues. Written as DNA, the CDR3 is TGTGCCAGCAGCACCCCAGGGGATCCTAATGAAAAACTGTTTTTT. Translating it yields CASSTPGDPNEKLFF.

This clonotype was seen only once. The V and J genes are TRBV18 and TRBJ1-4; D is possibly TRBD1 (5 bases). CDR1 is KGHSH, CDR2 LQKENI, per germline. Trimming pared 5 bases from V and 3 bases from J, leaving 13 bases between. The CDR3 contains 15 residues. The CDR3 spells CASSADRLSNEKLFF. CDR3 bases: TGTGCCAGCTCAGCTGACAGACTCTCTAATGAAAAACTGTTTTTT. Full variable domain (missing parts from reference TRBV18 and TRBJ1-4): NAGVMQNPRHLVRRRGQEARLRCSPMKGHSHVYWYRQLPEEGLKFMVYLQKENIIDESGMPKERFSAEFPKEGPSILRIQQVVRGDSAAYFCASSADRLSNEKLFFGSGTQLSVL.

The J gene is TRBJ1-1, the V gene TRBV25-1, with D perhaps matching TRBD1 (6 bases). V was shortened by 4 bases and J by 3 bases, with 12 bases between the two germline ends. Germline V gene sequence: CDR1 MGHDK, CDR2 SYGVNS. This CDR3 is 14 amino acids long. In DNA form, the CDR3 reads TGTGCCAGCAGTGCTGCAGGGGCGGACACTGAAGCTTTCTTT. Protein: CASSAAGADTEAFF.